This entry is about one T cell receptor beta chain. The target of this receptor is not known. No qualities accompany the bases; no much larger clone lies one base away. This sample was taken from a study of T cells after posttransplantation cyclophosphamide (TCRdb year 2016). For context, the study as a whole: Using TRB sequencing, the study followed how the T cell repertoire rebuilt after myeloablative bone marrow transplantation with posttransplantation cyclophosphamide given as GVHD prophylaxis. Antigen receptor sequencing was done on samples from a few dozen PTCy-treated patients and from over 15 related bone marrow donors of those patients. Blood from every one of the 30 to 40 PTCy patients who had 1-year posttransplant specimens underwent TRB sequencing. In 3 patients, TRB sequencing was also performed on up to about 3 more blood samples taken 2 to 5.2 years after transplant, and in 4 patients, pretransplant blood was also TRB-sequenced. Because TRA and TRB clonality were tightly correlated in 9 samples, subsequent TCR analyses were focused on TRB only. Public TRB sequences were checked against a database of over 3,000 sequences associated with responses to pathogens, tumor antigens, self-antigens and alloantigens.

On the day of marrow donation, related bone marrow donors gave peripheral blood samples. Peripheral blood and bone marrow mononuclear cells were isolated by Ficoll-Hypaque density centrifugation and were cryopreserved. FACS on a FACSAria II was used to sort CD4+ and CD8+ T cells, including the naive and memory subsets. TRB sequencing was run on genomic DNA with either the immunoSEQ assay at survey resolution or the hsTCRB kit. The authors' analysis ran thus. Initial read processing used immunoSEQ software, and repertoire analyses used the LymphoSeq R package. Clonality was computed as 1 minus normalized Shannon entropy, and a Gini coefficient was also calculated for each TRB dataset. Phenotypes of unsorted samples were inferred by mapping TRB sequences from sorted subsets of the recipient or donor onto unsorted samples of the same recipient. TCRdb limited this immuneACCESS table to in-frame rearrangements with V and J called. A share of clones is missing; checked studies link under half to unresolved V genes, and the rest is unexplained. The V and J calls and the clone size are those of that table, but D and trimming were determined from the DNA. Here the sample has roughly 13,000 clones; around 74% occur a single time. In total, the top ten clones hold 1% to 1.5% of the sample.

Findings and caveats that apply to the study as a whole: Across about 49 patients, TRB clonality was highly associated with recipient CMV seropositivity and CMV reactivation, and PTCy diversity was similar to diversity in CNI/methotrexate controls. The TRB repertoires of T cells infiltrating skin or GI tract showed only limited overlap with the TRB repertoires of T cells in blood. Donor-recipient similarity was low at 1-2 months but rose over the first year, and later blood repertoires were often dominated by donor CD8+ memory clones.

This sequence originates from a man aged 50-60 years. Source material: memory CD4+ T cells sorted from PBMCs.

The nucleotides read TGTGCCAGCAGCCAATCGATGGGCACTCTCAATCAGCCCCAGCATTTT. Its protein is CASSQSMGTLNQPQHF. The chain employs TRBV16 and TRBJ1-5; the D gene is unclear. The germline V gene provides CDR1 KGHSY and CDR2 FQNENV. V sheds 0 bases and J sheds 3 bases, leaving 12 bases between their ends. Its CDR3 holds 16 amino acids, cysteine through phenylalanine. Only the CDR3 region is kept as DNA, spanning 48 bases read in frame from base 1.